The 20 T cell receptor beta chains given below trace back to one sample, sequenced in a study of cytomegalovirus exposure and HLA in healthy donors. In the PCR, 60 Vbeta and 13 Jbeta primers were used. Method: immunoSEQ multiplex PCR; TCRdb's copy keeps in-frame clones and lacks some. The sample has 150,000 to 200,000 clones; roughly 85% are singletons. Material: PBMCs. The source is a woman aged 45-60 years in good health and CMV-seronegative.

V usage is TRBV10-3 and J usage is TRBJ2-7, with TRBD1 matching 9 bases. The trim removed 3 bases at V and 4 bases at J, leaving 7 bases unmatched. Per the germline V gene, CDR1 is ENHRY and CDR2 is SYGVKD. This CDR3 region has 15 residues. The CDR3 sequence: CAISDSGTGRYEQYF. CDR3 sequence (DNA): TGTGCCATCAGTGATTCCGGGACAGGGAGATACGAGCAGTACTTC.

The chain is built from TRBV5-1 and TRBJ1-6, with 7 bases identical to TRBD1. Germline V gene sequence: CDR1 SGHRS, CDR2 YFSETQ. V lost 3 bases to trimming and J lost 10 bases; unmatched junction nucleotides: 4. The CDR3 runs 13 residues. CDR3 in amino acids: CASSSTGLSPLHF. CDR3 bases: TGCGCCAGCAGCTCGACAGGGTTGTCACCCCTCCACTTT. Drawing the rest from reference TRBV5-1 and TRBJ1-6, the complete variable domain is KAGVTQTPRYLIKTRGQQVTLSCSPISGHRSVSWYQQTPGQGLQFLFEYFSETQRNKGNFPGRFSGRQFSNSRSEMNVSTLELGDSALYLCASSSTGLSPLHFGNGTRLTVT.

The chain carries TRBV6-6 and TRBJ1-1, with TRBD1 identical over 7 bases. Losses at the gene ends were 6 bases for V and 6 bases for J; bases not matched to a gene: 1. There are 11 residues in the CDR3. Germline-derived CDR1 and CDR2 are MNHNY and SVGAGI (reference sequence). CDR3 nucleotide sequence: TGTGCCAGCAGCCAGGGGGCTGAAGCTTTCTTT. Its translation: CASSQGAEAFF.

V is TRBV28 and J is TRBJ2-1, with 8 bases fitting TRBD1. This CDR3 comprises 13 residues. V shed 3 bases and J 8 bases; nucleotides not matched to a gene: 3. Germline CDR1 is MDHEN and CDR2 is SYDVKM. CDR3 DNA sequence: TGTGCCAGCAGTTTTGACAGGGGCGATGAGCAGTTCTTC. Amino acid sequence: CASSFDRGDEQFF. The whole variable domain, filled in from reference TRBV28 and TRBJ2-1, reads DVKVTQSSRYLVKRTGEKVFLECVQDMDHENMFWYRQDPGLGLRLIYFSYDVKMKEKGDIPEGYSVSREKKERFSLILESASTNQTSMYLCASSFDRGDEQFFGPGTRLTVL.

The chain has TRBV28 and TRBJ1-2; TRBD1 might be the D (5 bases). Deletions cut 0 bases from V and 3 bases from J, with 14 bases between. Germline lookup yields CDR1 MDHEN and CDR2 SYDVKM. The CDR3 spans 16 residues. This CDR3 is CASSLWGRGGYYGYTF. The CDR3 DNA reads TGTGCCAGCAGTTTATGGGGACGGGGAGGGTACTATGGCTACACCTTC.

The chain uses TRBV7-2 and TRBJ2-7, with 9 bases lining up with TRBD1. CDR3 length: 16 amino acids. With 1 base clipped from V and 5 bases from J, the junction kept 9 bases outside the gene matches. Germline V gene sequence: CDR1 SGHTA, CDR2 FQGNSA. CDR3 nucleotide sequence: TGTGCCAGCAGCTTAGGGGGACAGGGACGGCTAAACGAGCAGTACTTC. Protein: CASSLGGQGRLNEQYF.

The sample holds a few counts of this clone. The chain joins TRBV5-1 to TRBJ2-2; 9 nucleotides agree with TRBD2. Germline trimming cut 0 bases from V and 5 bases from J; bases unmatched to any gene: 8. From germline, CDR1 is SGHRS and CDR2 YFSETQ. The CDR3 runs to 17 residues. The CDR3 region is CASSLGLADSRTGELFF. For the CDR3, the DNA is TGCGCCAGCAGCTTGGGACTAGCGGATTCACGAACCGGGGAGCTGTTTTTT.

The chain carries TRBV2 and TRBJ1-5; D might be TRBD1 (5 bases). The V end lost 4 bases, the J end lost 0 bases, and 13 bases lay between the germline ends. The CDR3 has 16 amino acids. CDR1 is SNHLY, CDR2 FYNNEI, per germline. CDR3 residues: CASSGDSLYSNQPQHF. The CDR3 DNA reads as TGTGCCAGCAGTGGTGACAGTCTCTATAGCAATCAGCCCCAGCATTTT.

The chain has TRBV19 and TRBJ1-1; TRBD1 is a possible D gene (5 bases). Trimming removed 4 bases at V and 4 bases at J, with 16 bases between. The length of the CDR3 is 15 residues. Germline CDR1 and CDR2: LNHDA and SQIVND (reference sequence). This CDR3 is CASSTTSVTATEAFF. In DNA form, the CDR3 reads TGTGCCAGTAGTACCACCTCGGTGACAGCCACTGAAGCTTTCTTT.

This chain connects TRBV6-1 to TRBJ2-5; 12 bases line up with TRBD2. The CDR3 is 19 residues long. V dropped 2 bases and J dropped 2; count of bases not matched to a gene: 12. Per the germline V gene, CDR1 is MNHNS and CDR2 is SASEGT. CDR3 DNA sequence: TGTGCCAGCAGTGAATCTACCCCTAGCGGGAGGGCCCGGCAAGAGACCCAGTACTTC. It specifies CASSESTPSGRARQETQYF.

V and J are TRBV7-3 and TRBJ2-3; 8 nucleotides align to TRBD1. Trimming took 1 base from V and 6 from J; bases not matched to a gene: 0. CDR3 length: 13 amino acids. Per the germline V gene, CDR1 is SGHTA and CDR2 is FQGTGA. CDR3: CASSLNRGDTQYF. The CDR3 nucleotides read TGTGCCAGCAGCTTAAACAGGGGGGATACGCAGTATTTT. The whole variable domain, remainder taken from reference TRBV7-3 and TRBJ2-3, is GAGVSQTPSNKVTEKGKYVELRCDPISGHTALYWYRQSLGQGPEFLIYFQGTGAADDSGLPNDRFFAVRPEGSVSTLKIQRTERGDSAVYLCASSLNRGDTQYFGPGTRLTVL.

V and J are TRBV7-9 and TRBJ2-4; TRBD2 is a possible D gene (7 bases). Trimming pared 6 bases from V and 8 bases from J, leaving 17 bases between. This CDR3 contains 14 residues. Germline lookup yields CDR1 SEHNR and CDR2 FQNEAQ (reference sequence). The CDR3 sequence is CASRLQGRGDIQYF. CDR3 coding DNA: TGTGCCAGCAGGCTACAGGGACGGGGGGACATTCAGTACTTC. Full variable domain (missing parts from reference TRBV7-9 and TRBJ2-4): DTGVSQNPRHKITKRGQNVTFRCDPISEHNRLYWYRQTLGQGPEFLTYFQNEAQLEKSRLLSDRFSAERPKGSFSTLEIQRTEQGDSAMYLCASRLQGRGDIQYFGAGTRLSVL.

Comments on this clone: One end of the junction varies from germline; a read error may be responsible. V and J are TRBV7-9 and TRBJ1-5; D uncertain. The CDR3 totals 14 residues. Germline CDR1 is SEHNR and CDR2 is FQNEAQ (reference sequence). The CDR3 DNA reads TGTTCCAGCAGCTTAGCGCTGGCAAATCAGCCCCAGCATTTT. Translation gives CSSSLALANQPQHF.

The chain is built from TRBV28 and TRBJ2-5, with D maybe TRBD1 (7 bases). Between the trimmed V and J ends, which lost 2 bases and 5 bases, there was a span of 27 bases. The germline V gene encodes CDR1 MDHEN and CDR2 SYDVKM. The CDR3 extends over 19 amino acids. This CDR3 is CASSLDPPGGRFGEETQYF. DNA of the CDR3: TGTGCCAGCAGTTTAGATCCACCAGGGGGGAGATTTGGGGAGGAGACCCAGTACTTC.

This chain links TRBV6-4 with TRBJ2-1; D unresolved. Looked up from germline, CDR1 is MRHNA and CDR2 is SNTAGT. There are 13 residues in the CDR3. Trimming left V 0 bases short and J 6 bases short, with 6 bases between. In nucleotides, the CDR3 is TGTGCCAGCAGTGACTCACGGTCCAATGAGCAGTTCTTC. Translated, it gives CASSDSRSNEQFF.

This clone was counted once. This chain joins TRBV28 and TRBJ1-4, with 8 nucleotides matching TRBD1. The CDR3 is 14 residues long. Germline assignment: CDR1 MDHEN and CDR2 SYDVKM. With 3 bases clipped from V and 6 bases from J, the junction kept 3 bases outside the gene matches. The CDR3 coding sequence is TGTGCCAGCAGTTTTGGACAGGGTTATGAAAAACTGTTTTTT. Protein: CASSFGQGYEKLFF.

By proportion, this clone is medium-sized (0.01 to 0.1%). V gene TRBV7-9 combines with J gene TRBJ1-5; D remains ambiguous. The germline CDR1 and CDR2 sequences are SEHNR and FQNEAQ (reference sequence). The CDR3 runs to 16 residues. Trimming took 3 bases from V and 0 from J, leaving 12 bases between them. This CDR3 is CASSLGGGHSNQPQHF. CDR3 coding DNA: TGTGCCAGCAGCTTGGGAGGCGGCCATAGCAATCAGCCCCAGCATTTT.

The chain recombines TRBV11-2 with TRBJ2-3; 11 nucleotides match TRBD2. Germline lookup yields CDR1 SGHAT and CDR2 FQNNGV. J lost 0 bases, V lost 4 bases, and 12 bases had no gene match. This CDR3 is built from 19 residues. In nucleotides, the CDR3 is TGTGCCAGCAGCTCCGGTCGGCTAGCGGGAGGAGCTAGCACAGATACGCAGTATTTT. It yields the protein CASSSGRLAGGASTDTQYF.

Only one count was recorded for this clone. The chain employs TRBV5-1 and TRBJ2-2, with 9 bases aligning to TRBD1. CDR1 and CDR2 (germline): SGHRS, YFSETQ. Unmatched junction bases numbered 8, after V lost 4 bases and J lost 7 bases. This CDR3 spans 15 amino acids. As DNA, the CDR3 is TGCGCCAGCAGCAACGGGACAGGGATTCTCGGGGAGCTGTTTTTT. Protein product: CASSNGTGILGELFF.

The V gene is TRBV4-3, the J gene TRBJ1-4; the match to TRBD1 covers 7 bases. In germline, CDR1 is LGHNA, CDR2 YSLEER. The CDR3 runs 21 residues. The trim removed 0 bases at V and 7 bases at J, leaving 23 bases unmatched. CDR3 loop: CASSQDNAYLSRTGVSEKLFF. DNA of the CDR3: TGCGCCAGCAGCCAAGATAACGCCTACCTTTCCCGGACAGGCGTTAGTGAAAAACTGTTTTTT.